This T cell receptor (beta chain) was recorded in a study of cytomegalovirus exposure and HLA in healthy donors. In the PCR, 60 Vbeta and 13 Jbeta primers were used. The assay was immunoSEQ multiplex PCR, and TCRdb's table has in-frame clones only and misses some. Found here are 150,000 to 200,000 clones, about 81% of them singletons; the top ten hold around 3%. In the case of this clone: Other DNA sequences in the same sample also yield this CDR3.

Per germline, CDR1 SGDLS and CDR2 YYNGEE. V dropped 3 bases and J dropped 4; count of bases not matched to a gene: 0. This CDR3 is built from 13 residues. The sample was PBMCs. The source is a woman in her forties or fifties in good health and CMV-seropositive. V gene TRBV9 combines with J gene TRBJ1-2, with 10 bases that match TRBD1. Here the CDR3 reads CASSGTGGYGYTF. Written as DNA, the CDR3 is TGTGCCAGCAGCGGGACAGGGGGCTATGGCTACACCTTC. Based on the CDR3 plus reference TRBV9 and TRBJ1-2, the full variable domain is DSGVTQTPKHLITATGQRVTLRCSPRSGDLSVYWYQQSLDQGLQFLIQYYNGEERAKGNILERFSAQQFPDLHSELNLSSLELGDSALYFCASSGTGGYGYTFGSGTRLTVV.